Below are 6 T cell receptor beta chains sequenced from a single sample in a study of graft-versus-host responses after intestinal transplantation. No antigen is known for these receptors. The method was immunoSEQ multiplex PCR; TCRdb's version includes in-frame clones alone and lacks a portion of them. The repertoire holds around 130,000 clones, over 85% seen once, with approximately 0.17% in the top ten. The material sequenced was unstimulated CD4+ T cells sorted from spleen or lymph node cells, taken before intestinal transplant. These receptors were taken from a human donor who received an intestinal transplant.

J is TRBJ1-6 and V is TRBV5-4, with D maybe TRBD1 (6 bases). The V gene lost 0 bases and the J gene lost 9 bases, with 10 bases spanning the gap. The germline V gene encodes CDR1 SGHNT and CDR2 YYREEE (reference sequence). The length of the CDR3 is 14 residues. CDR3 loop: CASSLEGVLSPLHF. The CDR3 DNA follows: TGTGCCAGCAGCTTGGAGGGGGTCCTTTCACCCCTCCACTTT. Based on the CDR3 plus reference TRBV5-4 and TRBJ1-6, the full variable domain is ETGVTQSPTHLIKTRGQQVTLRCSSQSGHNTVSWYQQALGQGPQFIFQYYREEENGRGNFPPRFSGLQFPNYSSELNVNALELDDSALYLCASSLEGVLSPLHFGNGTRLTVT.

V is TRBV6-1 and J is TRBJ2-1; TRBD2 is a possible D gene (5 bases). The CDR3 is 12 amino acids. Deletions cut 8 bases from V and 8 bases from J, with 13 bases between. Germline lookup yields CDR1 MNHNS and CDR2 SASEGT. The CDR3 protein is CASASRFDEQFF. For the CDR3, the DNA is TGTGCCAGCGCTAGCCGGTTCGATGAGCAGTTCTTC.

The chain uses TRBV7-9 and TRBJ1-1, with 7 bases fitting TRBD1. The ends lost 2 bases at V and 3 bases at J; junction bases unmatched: 15. Germline V CDR1 and CDR2: SEHNR, FQNEAQ (reference sequence). This CDR3 is built from 18 residues. In nucleotides, the CDR3 is TGTGCCAGCAGCTTACTTGAACTCGACAGGGAGAGGGACACTGAAGCTTTCTTT. Translating gives CASSLLELDRERDTEAFF.

This clone was observed once. The CDR3 protein is CASSLLAAGYYGYTF. CDR3 DNA sequence: TGTGCCAGCAGCTTACTGGCGGCAGGGTACTATGGCTACACCTTC. The J gene is TRBJ1-2, the V gene TRBV7-2, with D maybe TRBD1 (5 bases). Trimming removed 2 bases from V and 3 bases from J, with 13 bases in between. The CDR3 sequence is 15 residues long. Germline V gene sequence: CDR1 SGHTA, CDR2 FQGNSA.

The rearrangement links TRBV2 to TRBJ1-5, with D maybe TRBD1 (6 bases). This CDR3 has 15 amino acids. The germline gives CDR1 SNHLY, CDR2 FYNNEI. V was clipped by 6 bases and J by 4 bases, with 16 bases between them. The CDR3 DNA reads TGTGCCAGCAGACAGGGCTCAGGAGGAAATCAGCCCCAGCATTTT. It codes for CASRQGSGGNQPQHF.

The rearrangement uses TRBV2 and TRBJ2-1, with D possibly TRBD1 on 5 matching bases. V gave up 5 bases and J gave up 5 bases, with 16 bases separating them. Germline V gene lookup returns CDR1 SNHLY and CDR2 FYNNEI. The CDR3 covers 15 residues. The CDR3 sequence is CASSRWGNRNNEQFF. CDR3 in DNA: TGTGCCAGCAGTCGGTGGGGCAATCGGAACAATGAGCAGTTCTTC. The full variable domain, completed using reference TRBV2 and TRBJ2-1, is EPEVTQTPSHQVTQMGQEVILRCVPISNHLYFYWYRQILGQKVEFLVSFYNNEISEKSEIFDDQFSVERPDGSNFTLKIRSTKLEDSAMYFCASSRWGNRNNEQFFGPGTRLTVL.